This entry lists 4 T cell receptor gamma chains sequenced from one sample in a study of γδ T cells in repeated Plasmodium falciparum infection. TCRdb reprocessed the multiplex PCR reads using CATT. The table shows 27,000 or so gamma-chain clones, with over 1.1% occurring only once. Vgamma9/Vdelta2+ and Vdelta2-negative gammadelta T cells were flow-sorted from PBMC for bulk sequencing. The sample was gamma-delta T cells from blood. The receptor source for this set is a pool of human donors (malaria-infected and uninfected, not separated).

This clone was picked up a small number of times. The mismatch at residue 8 between this DNA's translation and the TCRdb protein of a much larger clone likely reflects a read error; the protein shown is translated from the DNA. The chain uses TRGV4 and TRGJ1 or TRGJ2. Because TCRdb records no J gene, it was assigned here through a match of the DNA to germline. The CDR3 loop spans 14 amino acids. Germline loops: CDR1 EGSTGY, CDR2 YDSYTSSV. V lost 5 bases to trimming and J lost 2 bases; unmatched junction nucleotides: 9. This CDR3 reads CATWGFSDYYKKLF. CDR3 nucleotide sequence: TGTGCCACCTGGGGCTTTTCGGATTATTATAAGAAACTCTTT.

The rearrangement links TRGV4 to TRGJ1 or TRGJ2. TCRdb supplies no J gene; here it was assigned by aligning the nucleotide sequence to germline. This CDR3 has 13 residues. The V segment lost 3 bases and the J segment 8 bases; nucleotides outside the gene matches: 10. From germline, CDR1 is EGSTGY and CDR2 YDSYTSSV. Here the CDR3 reads CATWDTTGDKKLF. CDR3 sequence (DNA): TGTGCCACCTGGGATACGACTGGGGATAAGAAACTCTTT.

This clone was counted at least ten times. A much more abundant neighbour one base away suggests this may be a read error. The chain uses TRGV2 and TRGJ1 or TRGJ2. No J segment appears in TCRdb, so it was assigned here by matching the sequence to germline. Germline V gives CDR1 EGSNGY, CDR2 YDSYNSKV. The CDR3 loop spans 15 amino acids. With V trimmed by 0 bases and J by 6 bases, 11 bases remained unmatched. The CDR3 nucleotides read TGTGCCACCTGGGACGGGCGGGGTAGTGCTTATAAGAAACTCTTT. It translates to CATWDGRGSAYKKLF.

This clone was observed a handful of times. The protein in TCRdb stems from a much larger clone and differs at residue 14 from this DNA's translation, likely a read error; here the protein is translated from the DNA. The CDR3 DNA sequence: TGTGCCACCTGGGACAGGCGAATAGCCAGGACCCTTTATCATAAGAAACTCTTT. It specifies CATWDRRIARTLYHKKLF. The genes are TRGV3 and TRGJ1 or TRGJ2. No J gene was available from TCRdb, and it was assigned here by a germline match of the DNA. CDR3 length: 18 amino acids. Germline CDR1 VTNTFY, CDR2 YDVSTARD (reference sequence).